A single T cell receptor beta chain is shown here with its context. Using a J-beta primer mix together with a sample-barcoded 5' primer, a second PCR was run for roughly 6 to 11 cycles. From the 5' RACE reads, TCRdb called clonotypes with MiXCR, one entry per CDR3 protein. The table lists about 1,600,000 distinct CDR3 sequences, roughly 45% of them singletons. These data are taken from a study of blood T cells in healthy people across ages. This CDR3 spans 15 amino acids. V gave up 3 bases and J gave up 2 bases; unmatched junction bases: 3. CDR1 and CDR2 from the germline V gene are SGDLS and YYNGEE. Sequenced: blood. This TCR derives from a woman aged 18-29 years in good health. The V gene is TRBV9, the J gene TRBJ1-5; 9 bases agree with TRBD1. CDR3 in amino acids: CASSEGTGRNQPQHF. The CDR3 region has the DNA TGTGCCAGCAGCGAGGGGACAGGGCGCAATCAGCCCCAGCATTTT. Complete variable domain (other parts from reference TRBV9 and TRBJ1-5): DSGVTQTPKHLITATGQRVTLRCSPRSGDLSVYWYQQSLDQGLQFLIQYYNGEERAKGNILERFSAQQFPDLHSELNLSSLELGDSALYFCASSEGTGRNQPQHFGDGTRLSIL.